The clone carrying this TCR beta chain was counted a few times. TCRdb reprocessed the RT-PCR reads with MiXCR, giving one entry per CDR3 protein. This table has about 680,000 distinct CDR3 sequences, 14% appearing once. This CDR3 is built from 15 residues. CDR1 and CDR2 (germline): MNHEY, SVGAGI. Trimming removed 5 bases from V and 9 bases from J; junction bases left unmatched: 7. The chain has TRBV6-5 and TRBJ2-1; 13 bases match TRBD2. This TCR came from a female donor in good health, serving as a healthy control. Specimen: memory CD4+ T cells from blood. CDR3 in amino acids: CASSGTSGRAAEQFF. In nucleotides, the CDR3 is TGTGCCAGCAGTGGAACTAGCGGGAGGGCCGCTGAGCAGTTCTTC.